This entry lists 10 T cell receptor beta chains sequenced from one sample in a study of T cells in Graves' hyperthyroidism and ophthalmopathy. The source material, RNA transcripts, was used to amplify TCR beta CDR3 regions. When the TCR CDR3 underwent first-round RT-PCR, the HTBI primer set was used. TCRdb fed the multiplex PCR reads into MiXCR, producing one record per CDR3 protein. This sample has 640,000 or so distinct CDR3 sequences, with about 15% found just once. Sequenced input: blood. Every receptor here comes from a woman aged 40 to 50 with Graves' ophthalmopathy.

This clonotype was counted at least ten times. The chain links TRBV11-3 to TRBJ2-7; D is uncertain. Germline values: CDR1 SGHNT, CDR2 YENEEA. The CDR3 length is 14 residues. V gave up 0 bases and J gave up 0 bases, with 6 bases separating them. CDR3: CASSLDLVSYEQYF. CDR3 coding DNA: TGTGCCAGCAGCTTAGACCTGGTCTCCTACGAGCAGTACTTC.

In its sample, this clonotype was seen many times. V and J are TRBV6-2 or TRBV6-3 and TRBJ1-1; D is undetermined. The V and J ends lost 0 bases and 4 bases respectively, with 9 bases between them. This CDR3 region has 14 residues. Germline CDR1 is MNHEY and CDR2 is SVGEGT. The CDR3 DNA reads TGTGCCAGCAGTTACTCCATCCTGGGCACTGAAGCTTTCTTT. It is translated as CASSYSILGTEAFF.

This clonotype was counted ten times or more. This sequence joins TRBV6-2 or TRBV6-3 and TRBJ2-5; tentatively, D is TRBD2 (6 bases). Germline-derived CDR1 and CDR2 are MNHEY and SVGEGT. CDR3 length equals 14 residues. V was shortened by 5 bases and J by 5 bases, with 15 bases between the two germline ends. CDR3 bases: TGTGCCAGCAGTCCTCCGGGGGTCAAGGAGACCCAGTACTTC. As protein: CASSPPGVKETQYF.

This clonotype has only a few counts. This chain uses TRBV9 with TRBJ2-7; D may match TRBD1 or TRBD2 (6 bases each). Trimming removed 4 bases from V and 1 base from J, with 18 bases in between. This CDR3 comprises 16 residues. The germline V gene has CDR1 SGDLS and CDR2 YYNGEE. The CDR3 loop reads CASSQFRRGISYEQYF. In DNA form, the CDR3 reads TGTGCCAGCAGCCAGTTTAGGAGGGGGATTTCCTACGAGCAGTACTTC.

Many counts were recorded for this clonotype. CDR3 sequence: CASTDRDYEQYF. The DNA of the CDR3 is TGTGCCAGCACGGACAGAGACTACGAGCAGTACTTC. The gene calls are TRBV7-2 and TRBJ2-7; D is possibly TRBD1 (6 bases). The CDR3 sequence is 12 residues long. V was pared by 7 bases and J by 3 bases, with 10 bases between. Germline lookup yields CDR1 SGHTA and CDR2 FQGNSA.

This clonotype was recorded a few times. This chain connects TRBV4-1 to TRBJ1-1; D might be TRBD1 (5 bases). The V gene lost 0 bases and the J gene lost 9 bases, with 14 bases spanning the gap. The CDR3 runs to 14 residues. Per germline, CDR1 MGHRA and CDR2 YSYEKL. For the CDR3, the DNA is TGCGCCAGCAGCCAAGATCAGGGTCTTTTGCAAGCTTTCTTT. Translating gives CASSQDQGLLQAFF.

The CDR3, as DNA: TGTGCCAGCAGCCAAGATGAGGCTAATTCCCGCTACGAGCAGTACTTC. As protein: CASSQDEANSRYEQYF. The chain has TRBV4-2 and TRBJ2-7; no definite D call. The CDR3 has 16 amino acids. Germline V gives CDR1 LGHNA, CDR2 YNFKEQ. Trimming took off 0 bases at V and 3 bases at J, with 15 bases between the two ends.

This clonotype was seen more than once but under ten times. The J gene is TRBJ1-1, the V gene TRBV11-1; tentatively, D is TRBD1 (6 bases). This CDR3 spans 17 amino acids. Per germline, CDR1 SGHAT and CDR2 FQDESV (reference sequence). V lost 1 base to trimming and J lost 0 bases, with 15 bases between them. The CDR3 spells CASSLGPGQPMNTEAFF. The CDR3 nucleotides are TGTGCCAGCAGCTTAGGCCCTGGACAGCCCATGAACACTGAAGCTTTCTTT. Together with reference TRBV11-1 and TRBJ1-1, the CDR3 gives the full variable domain: EAEVAQSPRYKITEKSQAVAFWCDPISGHATLYWYRQILGQGPELLVQFQDESVVDDSQLPKDRFSAERLKGVDSTLKIQPAELGDSAMYLCASSLGPGQPMNTEAFFGQGTRLTVV.

V gene TRBV6-2 or TRBV6-3 combines with J gene TRBJ2-4; a possible D gene is TRBD2 (7 bases). Germline loops: CDR1 MNHEY, CDR2 SVGEGT. The CDR3 covers 16 residues. The V end lost 6 bases, the J end lost 7 bases, and 22 bases lay between the germline ends. The CDR3 nucleotides read TGTGCCAGCAGCACCTCGGGGGCGGGAGTAGGTAACATTCAGTACTTC. It translates to CASSTSGAGVGNIQYF.

Ten or more counts support this clonotype. V usage is TRBV12-3 or TRBV12-4 and J usage is TRBJ2-7; D is perhaps TRBD1 or TRBD2 (6 bases each). V lost 7 bases to trimming and J lost 3 bases, with 19 bases between them. The CDR3 consists of 15 residues. The CDR3 protein is CASKQVGGLGYEQYF. DNA of the CDR3: TGTGCCAGCAAACAGGTGGGGGGCTTGGGCTACGAGCAGTACTTC.